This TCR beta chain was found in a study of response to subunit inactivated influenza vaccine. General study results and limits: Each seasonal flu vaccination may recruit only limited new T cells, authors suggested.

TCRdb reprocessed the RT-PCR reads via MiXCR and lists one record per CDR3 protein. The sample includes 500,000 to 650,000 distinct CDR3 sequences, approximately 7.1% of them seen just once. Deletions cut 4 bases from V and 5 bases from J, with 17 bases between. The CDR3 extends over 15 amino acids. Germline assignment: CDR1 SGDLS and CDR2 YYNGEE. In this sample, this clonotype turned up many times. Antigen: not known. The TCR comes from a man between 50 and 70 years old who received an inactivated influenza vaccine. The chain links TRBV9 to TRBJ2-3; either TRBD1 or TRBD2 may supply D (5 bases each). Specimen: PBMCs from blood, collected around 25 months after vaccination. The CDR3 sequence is CASSRGTHGRDTQYF. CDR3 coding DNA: TGTGCCAGCAGCAGAGGGACCCACGGGCGAGATACGCAGTATTTT.